The 8 T cell receptor beta chains below all came from one sample that was sequenced in a study of CD8+ T cells in alopecia areata. Treatment in this sample: oral pan-JAK inhibitor, 5-10 mg twice daily. Extracted RNA was reverse transcribed into cDNA, the sequencing template. Libraries were prepared by immunoSEQ multiplex PCR; TCRdb keeps only in-frame clonotypes and omits some of them. The table shows 95,000 to 110,000 clones, with roughly 84% occurring only once. The sample consisted of CD8+ T cells sorted from blood, taken at week 24, from a patient treated with tofacitinib. The source is a human donor with alopecia areata.

This clone was detected once. J is TRBJ1-2 and V is TRBV13, with D tentatively TRBD1 (6 bases). This CDR3 spans 15 amino acids. In germline, CDR1 is PRHDT, CDR2 FYEKMQ (reference sequence). Between the trimmed V and J ends, which lost 0 bases and 6 bases, there was a span of 14 bases. The CDR3 region has the DNA TGTGCCAGCAGCTTAGGGAGGGGGGCTAAGGATGGCTACACCTTC. Protein sequence: CASSLGRGAKDGYTF.

The rearrangement uses TRBV29-1 and TRBJ2-7, with 9 positions matching TRBD1. This CDR3 has 13 residues. V lost 7 bases and J lost 5; bases outside the gene matches: 9. CDR1 SQVTM and CDR2 ANQGSEA come from the germline V gene. This chain's CDR3 is CSAVPGTGNEQYF. CDR3 DNA sequence: TGCAGCGCCGTACCTGGGACAGGGAACGAGCAGTACTTC.

The chain has TRBV7-2 and TRBJ2-3; 9 positions agree with TRBD2. J lost 4 bases, V lost 5 bases, and 7 bases had no gene match. The CDR3 contains 15 residues. CDR1 SGHTA and CDR2 FQGNSA come from the germline V gene. The CDR3 DNA follows: TGTGCCAGCAGCATACTAGCGGGTAGCGCAGATACGCAGTATTTT. Protein product: CASSILAGSADTQYF.

The V call is TRBV10-3, the J call TRBJ2-3, with TRBD2 matching 8 bases. V lost 3 bases, J lost 0 bases, and 8 bases stayed unmatched. Germline values: CDR1 ENHRY, CDR2 SYGVKD. This CDR3 has 17 residues. CDR3: CAISDGLVAGSTDTQYF. CDR3 in DNA: TGTGCCATCAGTGATGGGCTAGTAGCGGGGAGCACAGATACGCAGTATTTT.

This CDR3 is CASSSQGEGDYEQYF. The CDR3 DNA reads as TGTGCCAGCAGCTCCCAGGGGGAGGGGGACTACGAGCAGTACTTC. V is TRBV5-4 and J is TRBJ2-7; D is tentatively TRBD1 or TRBD2 (7 bases each). The length of the CDR3 is 15 residues. In germline, CDR1 is SGHNT, CDR2 YYREEE (reference sequence). V was cut by 3 bases and J by 3 bases, with 16 bases left in between.

The chain recombines TRBV6-5 with TRBJ2-3; possibly TRBD2 for D (6 bases). The CDR3 runs to 16 residues. V was trimmed by 0 bases and J by 1 base, leaving 11 bases between them. Germline-derived CDR1 and CDR2 are MNHEY and SVGAGI. The CDR3 spells CASSYSARGGTDTQYF. The CDR3 nucleotides read TGTGCCAGCAGTTACTCTGCGCGGGGTGGCACAGATACGCAGTATTTT.

The J gene is TRBJ2-5, the V gene TRBV4-3; a weak D match, TRBD1 (6 bases). CDR3 length equals 18 residues. V lost 3 bases to trimming and J lost 5 bases, with 25 bases between them. Germline values: CDR1 LGHNA, CDR2 YSLEER. The CDR3, as DNA: TGCGCCAGCAGCCAGGGGGCCTTAGGGACAAAGGTTGTGGAGACCCAGTACTTC. As protein: CASSQGALGTKVVETQYF.

The table lists this clone with a few counts. The chain joins TRBV13 to TRBJ2-1, with 11 positions matching TRBD1. V lost 6 bases to trimming and J lost 6 bases; unmatched junction nucleotides: 7. CDR3 length: 15 residues. CDR1 and CDR2 from the germline V gene are PRHDT and FYEKMQ (reference sequence). CDR3 residues: CASRFGTGGSNEQFF. CDR3 bases: TGTGCCAGCAGGTTTGGGACAGGGGGAAGCAATGAGCAGTTCTTC.